A selection of T cell receptor beta chains follows, all from one sample in a study of T cell responses to AZD1222 COVID-19 vaccine. This table comes from immunoSEQ multiplex PCR, and its TCRdb copy is limited to in-frame clones, with some not included. The profile shows tens of thousands of clones, roughly 88% of them singletons. The source was peripheral blood, collected on day 0 of AZD1222 vaccination. The receptors stem from an adult in good health. The CDR3 runs from the conserved cysteine through the conserved F or W. Fields, in order: clone size, J gene, V gene, D gene, CDR3 DNA, CDR3 protein. A D gene is named only where the DNA matches it firmly. Where a row states a size, it is once, few, many or the class of an expanded clone; other rows omit it.

>NA|TRBJ1-3|TRBV24-1|TRBD1
TGTGCCACCGGGGAAGGGGGCAAGGACACCATATATTTT
CATGEGGKDTIYF
>NA|TRBJ1-5|TRBV7-8|NA
TGTGCCAGCAGCTTAGGGACCGCCGATCAGCCCCAGCATTTT
CASSLGTADQPQHF
>few|TRBJ2-1|TRBV7-2|NA
TGTGCCAGCAGTTATGGACTGTGGAGTACTGAGCAGTTCTTC
CASSYGLWSTEQFF
>NA|TRBJ1-2|TRBV7-9|TRBD1
TGTGCCAGCAGCGCAGGGGGCAACTATGGCTACACCTTC
CASSAGGNYGYTF
>NA|TRBJ1-1|TRBV5-1|NA
TGCGCCAGCAGCTTGGGAGGAGGGGAGACTGAAGCTTTCTTT
CASSLGGGETEAFF
>few|TRBJ2-5|TRBV27|NA
TGTGCCAGCAGTTTATCCGGTTATGGGGAGACCCAGTACTTC
CASSLSGYGETQYF
>NA|TRBJ2-5|TRBV5-1|NA
TGCGCCAGCAGTTTGACTGCCCTGGGGCAAGAGACCCAGTACTTC
CASSLTALGQETQYF
>NA|TRBJ2-7|TRBV3-1/TRBV3-2|NA
TGTGCCAGCAGCTCTCGGGACAAGGGGGATTACGAGCAGTACTTC
CASSSRDKGDYEQYF
>NA|TRBJ2-4|TRBV5-5|TRBD2
TGTGCCAGCAGTCTGGAGGGACTAAGGCATCTAGCCAAAAACATTCAGTACTTC
CASSLEGLRHLAKNIQYF
>NA|TRBJ2-2|TRBV9|TRBD1
TGTGCCAGCAGGAGGGGGCGGTCGAACACCGGGGAGCTGTTTTTT
CASRRGRSNTGELFF
>NA|TRBJ2-3|TRBV5-1|NA
TGCGCCAGCAAGATTGGACAGACTAGCACAGATACGCAGTATTTT
CASKIGQTSTDTQYF
>few|TRBJ2-2|TRBV7-7|NA
TGTGCTAGCAGCTTTCGCGGGGGGGAGCTGTTTTTT
CASSFRGGELFF
>NA|TRBJ1-2|TRBV9|NA
TGTGCCAGCAGCGTAGGGGTGGCGGAACTTAACTATGGCTACACCTTC
CASSVGVAELNYGYTF
>NA|TRBJ1-1|TRBV28|TRBD1
TGTGCCAGCAGTTTAGGGGACAGGGCTAACACTGAAGCTTTCTTT
CASSLGDRANTEAFF
>once|TRBJ2-1|TRBV7-6|NA
TGTGCCAGCAGCCCGCCCCTGGGGCAGAACGTACAATGGGAGCAGTTCTTC
CASSPPLGQNVQWEQFF
>NA|TRBJ2-7|TRBV18|NA
TGTGCCAGCTCAGCGTTATCTCTCTACGAGCAGTACTTC
CASSALSLYEQYF
>NA|TRBJ2-2|TRBV6-1|NA
TGTGCCAGCAGTGAACCCTTCAGACTAGAGGGCACCGGGGAGCTGTTTTTT
CASSEPFRLEGTGELFF
>NA|TRBJ1-6|TRBV7-3|TRBD1
TGTGCCAGCAGCTCGGGACAGGGCCAATCACCCCTCCACTTT
CASSSGQGQSPLHF
>NA|TRBJ1-2|TRBV19|TRBD1
TGTGCCAGTAGTATATCGACAGGGGGCAGCTATGGCTACACCTTC
CASSISTGGSYGYTF
>NA|TRBJ1-5|TRBV7-9|NA
TGTGCCAGCAGCTTAGGAGGGGTTGCGGGCAATCAGCCCCAGCATTTT
CASSLGGVAGNQPQHF
>NA|TRBJ1-5|TRBV19|TRBD1
TGTGCCAGTAGTCAGGACAGGTATCAGCCCCAGCATTTT
CASSQDRYQPQHF
>NA|TRBJ2-1|TRBV5-4|NA
TGTGCCAGCAGCTTCCAGAATGGGAATGAGCAGTTCTTC
CASSFQNGNEQFF
>NA|TRBJ2-1|TRBV30|NA
TGTGCCTGGAGTGGTGAGGCCGTGAATGAGCAGTTCTTC
CAWSGEAVNEQFF
>once|TRBJ2-2|TRBV28|TRBD1
TGTGCCAGCTCCGAGGGGGCGGCCACCGGGGAGCTGTTTTTT
CASSEGAATGELFF
>once|TRBJ1-2|TRBV28|NA
TGTGCCAGCAGGGGTAGAATGGACTATGGCTACACCTTC
CASRGRMDYGYTF
>NA|TRBJ2-1|TRBV19|TRBD2
TGTGCCAGTAGTATTATTCTAGCGGAGCCCCCGCATGAGCAGTTCTTC
CASSIILAEPPHEQFF
>NA|TRBJ1-1|TRBV12-5|NA
TGTGCTAGTGGTTTGGGGACACCAAACACTGAAGCTTTCTTT
CASGLGTPNTEAFF
>NA|TRBJ1-1|TRBV28|NA
TGTGCCAGCAGGACCCCAGGGAACACTGAAGCTTTCTTT
CASRTPGNTEAFF
>NA|TRBJ2-1|TRBV19|NA
TGTGCCAGTACTCTCAAGTCTATCCGAATCTTC
CASTLKSIRIF
>NA|TRBJ2-2|TRBV18|TRBD2
TGTGCCAGCTCACCTAGGACTAGCGGGCACTCCACCGGGGAGCTGTTTTTT
CASSPRTSGHSTGELFF
>NA|TRBJ2-1|TRBV29-1|NA
TGCAGCGTTGGTAAGGGTCGTGGGTCGATTCTCTCCTACAATGAGCAGTTCTTC
CSVGKGRGSILSYNEQFF
>few|TRBJ2-3|TRBV29-1|NA
TGCAGCGTTGAACGGGGGGCTGCAGATACGCAGTATTTT
CSVERGAADTQYF
>NA|TRBJ2-1|TRBV30|NA
TGTGCCTCTGACGGGACCCAATACAATGAGCAGTTCTTC
CASDGTQYNEQFF
>NA|TRBJ2-1|TRBV5-1|NA
TGCGCCAGCAGCTTGGACGGGAGAGGATACAATGAGCAGTTCTTC
CASSLDGRGYNEQFF
>NA|TRBJ2-3|TRBV4-1|TRBD2
TGCGCCAGCAGCCAAGGTAGCGGGAGGGCCACAGATACGCAGTATTTT
CASSQGSGRATDTQYF
>NA|TRBJ2-3|TRBV6-5|TRBD2
TGTGCCAGCAGTCCTAGCGGGGACGCAGATACGCAGTATTTT
CASSPSGDADTQYF
>once|TRBJ1-1|TRBV3-1/TRBV3-2|TRBD1
TGTGCCAGCAGCCAAGTTAGGACAGGGCGTACTGAAGCTTTCTTT
CASSQVRTGRTEAFF
>few|TRBJ2-6|TRBV7-9|NA
TGTGCCAGCAGCTTAACGGGGAACTCTGGGGCCAACGTCCTGACTTTC
CASSLTGNSGANVLTF
>NA|TRBJ1-4|TRBV5-1|TRBD1
TGCGCCAGCAGCCTTATACCACTACAGGGGGGGAATGAAAAACTGTTTTTT
CASSLIPLQGGNEKLFF
>NA|TRBJ2-1|TRBV4-3|NA
TGCGCCAGCGCCCCCGAACTCTACAATGAGCAGTTCTTC
CASAPELYNEQFF
>NA|TRBJ2-1|TRBV20-1|TRBD2
TGCAGTGCTAGTAGCGGGGCCTCCTACAATGAGCAGTTCTTC
CSASSGASYNEQFF
>NA|TRBJ2-5|TRBV5-1|TRBD1
TGCGCCAGCAGCTTGGGTCGAGACAGGGTGTACCAAGAGACCCAGTACTTC
CASSLGRDRVYQETQYF
>NA|TRBJ2-3|TRBV25-1|NA
TGTGCCAGCAGTGACAGGGCACACACAGATACGCAGTATTTT
CASSDRAHTDTQYF
>NA|TRBJ2-7|TRBV6-6|TRBD2
TGTGCCAGCATGGCGGGGGAATACGAGCAGTACTTC
CASMAGEYEQYF
>few|TRBJ1-5|TRBV7-9|NA
TGTGCCAGCAGCCCGGACACTGTCGGGCAGCCCCAGCATTTT
CASSPDTVGQPQHF
>NA|TRBJ1-2|TRBV6-5|NA
TGTGCCAGCAGTTTGCCAGGGGATCGAGGTGGCTACACCTTC
CASSLPGDRGGYTF
>NA|TRBJ2-5|TRBV5-6|NA
TGTGCCAGCAGCCGTGAAGAGACCCAGTACTTC
CASSREETQYF
>NA|TRBJ1-6|TRBV6-5|NA
TGTGCCAGCAGCCCCGGGGCCGTGGGGGATTCACCCCTCCACTTT
CASSPGAVGDSPLHF
>NA|TRBJ1-1|TRBV11-1|NA
TGTGCCAGCAGCTTACTTGGGGGTGAAGCTTTCTTT
CASSLLGGEAFF
>NA|TRBJ1-5|TRBV5-1|NA
TGCGCCAGCAGCCAAGGCGGGCAACTCAATCAGCCCCAGCATTTT
CASSQGGQLNQPQHF
>NA|TRBJ1-2|TRBV6-1|NA
TGTGCCAGCAGTGAACAGGGTGTTCGGGGCTACACCTTC
CASSEQGVRGYTF
>NA|TRBJ2-3|TRBV28|TRBD2
TGTGCCAGCAGTTGGGGCGGGAGTTCTACAGATACGCAGTATTTT
CASSWGGSSTDTQYF
>NA|TRBJ2-3|TRBV5-4|TRBD2
TGTGCCAGCAGCCCGGGACTAGCGGGGGCTACAGATACGCAGTATTTT
CASSPGLAGATDTQYF
>NA|TRBJ2-1|TRBV28|NA
TGTGCCAGCAGGGCGGACGAGTACAATGAGCAGTTCTTC
CASRADEYNEQFF
>NA|TRBJ1-2|TRBV20-1|NA
TGCAGTGCTACCGTTGCAAGTGGCTACACCTTC
CSATVASGYTF